A single T cell receptor beta chain is shown here with its context. Its antigen is unknown. This entry belongs to a study of T cell responses to AZD1222 COVID-19 vaccine. The study, taken as a whole, reports: The donor group comprised mostly white British people and more females; the analysis possibly underestimated clonal diversity. Two doses of AZD1222 preceded a rise in Spike-specific TCR breadth and depth. It was only after the peak T cell response that any repertoires were sampled. Only a handful of people who got AZD1222 tested seropositive at baseline.

Clones were sequenced by immunoSEQ multiplex PCR, and TCRdb holds only the in-frame ones, with some missing. The top ten clones hold over 4% of a sample with some 140,000 clones, 84% of them seen once. This CDR3 is built from 14 residues. In germline, CDR1 is SGHDT, CDR2 YYEEEE. V lost 4 bases and J 2 bases, leaving 12 bases between the germline ends. This clonotype was sampled from an adult in good health. The sequenced sample was peripheral blood, obtained on day 0 of AZD1222 vaccination. This chain connects TRBV5-6 to TRBJ1-2, with a possible D match to TRBD1 (6 bases). As DNA, the CDR3 is TGTGCCAGCAGCATAGACAGGACCAACTATGGCTACACCTTC. Translated: CASSIDRTNYGYTF.